This entry lists 27 T cell receptor beta chains sequenced from one sample in a study of CD8 T cells in Susac syndrome. Reverse transcription of roughly 0.5 to 1 ug RNA was performed with random hexamers. One entry per CDR3 protein, called by TCRdb with MiXCR from the immunoSEQ multiplex PCR reads. Among 45,000 to 60,000 distinct CDR3 sequences listed, approximately 93% were seen once. The specimen was CD8+ T cells from PBMCs. These receptors were obtained from a human donor with multiple sclerosis.

In DNA, the CDR3 is TGTGCCAGCACGCCGATCTACAGCGACGGGGTCAAAAACATTCAGTACTTC. Translating gives CASTPIYSDGVKNIQYF. V usage is TRBV27 and J usage is TRBJ2-4, with D perhaps matching TRBD2 (5 bases). Germline V lookup: CDR1 MNHEY, CDR2 SMNVEV (reference sequence). The V end lost 7 bases, the J end lost 3 bases, and 22 bases lay between the germline ends. CDR3 size: 17 residues.

V is TRBV7-9 and J is TRBJ2-7, with D uncertain. Germline assignment: CDR1 SEHNR and CDR2 FQNEAQ (reference sequence). V was shortened by 6 bases and J by 4 bases, with 7 bases between the two germline ends. This CDR3 is built from 11 residues. CDR3 region: CASSPVYEQYF. The CDR3, as DNA: TGTGCCAGCAGTCCCGTATACGAGCAGTACTTC. The variable domain in full, with the rest retrieved from reference TRBV7-9 and TRBJ2-7, is DTGVSQNPRHKITKRGQNVTFRCDPISEHNRLYWYRQTLGQGPEFLTYFQNEAQLEKSRLLSDRFSAERPKGSFSTLEIQRTEQGDSAMYLCASSPVYEQYFGPGTRLTVT.

This chain connects TRBV4-3 to TRBJ2-3; D may be TRBD1 (7 bases). The CDR3 length is 17 residues. Germline V CDR1 and CDR2: LGHNA, YSLEER. V was cut by 0 bases and J by 6 bases, with 19 bases left in between. CDR3: CASSQDTRAGGLDTQYF. Written as DNA, the CDR3 is TGCGCCAGCAGCCAAGATACTCGGGCAGGGGGACTCGATACGCAGTATTTT.

This chain joins TRBV27 and TRBJ1-1; a possible D gene is TRBD1 (5 bases). Germline CDR1 and CDR2: MNHEY and SMNVEV (reference sequence). This CDR3 has 14 residues. Deletions cut 7 bases from V and 1 base from J, with 13 bases between. The CDR3 loop reads CASKLVGTNTEAFF. Here the CDR3 DNA reads TGTGCCAGCAAACTCGTTGGGACGAACACTGAAGCTTTCTTT.

The chain joins TRBV5-8 to TRBJ1-2; tentatively, D is TRBD1 (6 bases). The CDR3 contains 15 residues. Germline CDR1 is SGHTS and CDR2 is YDEGEE. The V gene lost 3 bases and the J gene lost 2 bases, with 14 bases spanning the gap. The CDR3, as DNA: TGTGCCAGCAGCTGGAGGACGGGACACAACTATGGCTACACCTTC. It codes for CASSWRTGHNYGYTF.

The chain links TRBV12-3 or TRBV12-4 to TRBJ2-2; the D gene is possibly TRBD1 (6 bases). The CDR3 totals 15 residues. The ends were cut back, 6 bases at V and 1 base at J, with 12 bases in the middle. The CDR3: CASSPRQENTGELFF. The CDR3 DNA reads as TGTGCCAGCAGCCCCAGACAGGAGAACACCGGGGAGCTGTTTTTT.

This chain joins TRBV20-1 and TRBJ2-7; D is tentatively TRBD1 or TRBD2 (5 bases each). V lost 2 bases, J lost 2 bases, and 13 bases lay in between. Germline CDR1 is DFQATT and CDR2 is SNEGSKA (reference sequence). The CDR3 loop spans 14 amino acids. Here the CDR3 reads CSARIGRETYEQYF. In DNA, the CDR3 is TGCAGTGCTAGAATCGGCAGGGAGACCTACGAGCAGTACTTC.

CDR3 sequence (DNA): TGTGCCAGCGCCCTCGGGACTGGCAATCAGCCCCAGCATTTT. Its translation is CASALGTGNQPQHF. J is TRBJ1-5 and V is TRBV7-6, with D tentatively TRBD1 (5 bases). The germline V gene has CDR1 SGHVS and CDR2 FNYEAQ. There are 14 residues in the CDR3. Trimming removed 8 bases from V and 2 bases from J, with 13 bases in between.

The V gene is TRBV7-9, the J gene TRBJ2-7; D perhaps matches TRBD1 (5 bases). The CDR3 contains 15 residues. From germline, CDR1 is SEHNR and CDR2 FQNEAQ (reference sequence). V lost 1 base to trimming and J lost 3 bases, with 13 bases between them. In DNA form, the CDR3 reads TGTGCCAGCAGCTTAGTTGCAGGGAACAGCTACGAGCAGTACTTC. Translation gives CASSLVAGNSYEQYF.

The chain employs TRBV5-6 and TRBJ2-3; tentatively, D is TRBD2 (6 bases). Germline-derived CDR1 and CDR2 are SGHDT and YYEEEE. The CDR3 sequence is 16 residues long. V gave up 4 bases and J gave up 0 bases, with 15 bases separating them. DNA for the CDR3: TGTGCCAGCAGCGACTGGCGGGACCCCAGCACAGATACGCAGTATTTT. Protein product: CASSDWRDPSTDTQYF.

The rearrangement links TRBV20-1 to TRBJ1-5, with D unclear. Germline values: CDR1 DFQATT, CDR2 SNEGSKA (reference sequence). V lost 5 bases, J lost 2 bases, and 16 bases lay in between. This CDR3 comprises 15 residues. For the CDR3, the DNA is TGCAGTGCTTTGAAAGAGGGAAAGGGCAATCAGCCCCAGCATTTT. Translation gives CSALKEGKGNQPQHF.

The rearrangement links TRBV2 to TRBJ1-6; D remains unclear. Germline V gene lookup returns CDR1 SNHLY and CDR2 FYNNEI. CDR3 size: 14 residues. V gave up 4 bases and J gave up 6 bases, with 10 bases separating them. The CDR3 here is CASSVSPVNSPLHF. As DNA, the CDR3 is TGTGCCAGCAGTGTATCGCCAGTTAATTCACCCCTCCACTTT.

This clonotype was counted a single time. This chain connects TRBV7-9 to TRBJ2-2, with D unclear. The CDR3 covers 12 residues. Germline V CDR1 and CDR2: SEHNR, FQNEAQ (reference sequence). The V gene lost 5 bases and the J gene lost 6 bases, with 7 bases spanning the gap. The DNA of the CDR3 is TGTGCCAGCAGCGCTTCCCCCGGGGAGCTGTTTTTT. It yields the protein CASSASPGELFF.

The CDR3 region is CASSKTVGGYTF. The CDR3, as DNA: TGTGCCAGCAGTAAGACAGTAGGAGGCTACACCTTC. The chain has TRBV6-5 and TRBJ1-2; a weak D match, TRBD1 (5 bases). Trimming stripped 5 bases from V and 8 bases from J, with 12 bases between. Germline CDR1 MNHEY, CDR2 SVGAGI. The CDR3 is 12 amino acids.

The chain recombines TRBV7-4 with TRBJ1-1; no definite D call. CDR1 and CDR2 from the germline V gene are SGHVT and SQSDAQ. CDR3 size: 14 residues. Trimming shortened V by 4 bases and J by 13 bases, and 22 bases separated the two germline ends. CDR3 DNA sequence: TGTGCCAGCAGCTCCCCCGCCGGACGCGCTAAGCTTTTCTTT. Its translation: CASSSPAGRAKLFF.

This chain links TRBV29-1 with TRBJ2-5, with 8 nucleotides matching TRBD2. This CDR3 contains 15 residues. The V gene end was trimmed by 3 bases and the J gene end by 4 bases; junction bases not matched to a gene: 10. Germline V gene sequence: CDR1 SQVTM, CDR2 ANQGSEA. This chain's CDR3 is CSVDGRGDSLETQYF. The CDR3 DNA follows: TGCAGCGTTGATGGGCGGGGGGACTCCTTAGAGACCCAGTACTTC.

The chain recombines TRBV14 with TRBJ1-4; D remains unclear. CDR1 and CDR2 (germline): SGHDN, FVKESK. CDR3 size: 12 residues. Deletions cut 1 base from V and 10 bases from J, with 7 bases between. The CDR3 here is CASSQGIGKLFF. CDR3 nucleotides: TGTGCCAGCAGCCAAGGAATCGGAAAACTGTTTTTT.

V usage is TRBV23-1 and J usage is TRBJ1-1; D possibly corresponds to TRBD1 (5 bases). TRBV23-1 is designated an ORF whose function remains uncertain. V lost 0 bases, J lost 2 bases, and 10 bases lay in between. This CDR3 has 15 residues. CDR3 region: CASSQSGDGNTEAFF. CDR3 coding DNA: TGCGCCAGCAGTCAATCTGGGGACGGAAACACTGAAGCTTTCTTT.

The chain employs TRBV5-4 and TRBJ1-1, with D uncertain. The germline CDR1 and CDR2 sequences are SGHNT and YYREEE (reference sequence). The V gene lost 0 bases and the J gene lost 7 bases, with 7 bases spanning the gap. This CDR3 contains 12 residues. The CDR3 loop reads CASSLGGYEAFF. The CDR3 DNA is TGTGCCAGCAGCTTGGGGGGTTATGAAGCTTTCTTT. Full variable domain (rest looked up from reference TRBV5-4 and TRBJ1-1): ETGVTQSPTHLIKTRGQQVTLRCSSQSGHNTVSWYQQALGQGPQFIFQYYREEENGRGNFPPRFSGLQFPNYSSELNVNALELDDSALYLCASSLGGYEAFFGQGTRLTVV.

This chain links TRBV11-2 with TRBJ2-1, with 10 positions matching TRBD2. The CDR3 has 17 residues. Germline assignment: CDR1 SGHAT and CDR2 FQNNGV. The trim removed 2 bases at V and 3 bases at J, leaving 7 bases unmatched. The CDR3 nucleotides are TGTGCCAGCAGCTTAATCCCTAGCGGGGGCCGCTACAATGAGCAGTTCTTC. Amino acid sequence: CASSLIPSGGRYNEQFF.

CDR3 in DNA: TGTGCCAGCAGCTCGATGGCCGGATCTTACGAGCAGTACTTC. This sequence encodes CASSSMAGSYEQYF. The gene calls are TRBV5-4 and TRBJ2-7, with unresolved D. Per the germline V gene, CDR1 is SGHNT and CDR2 is YYREEE (reference sequence). The CDR3 length is 14 residues. Trimming took off 3 bases at V and 4 bases at J, with 14 bases between the two ends.

Comments on this clonotype: Mismatch with germline at one junction end may stem from a read error. The chain uses TRBV15 and TRBJ1-5, with 7 bases matching TRBD1. The CDR3 runs 15 residues. From germline, CDR1 is LNHNV and CDR2 YYDKDF (reference sequence). In DNA, the CDR3 is TGTGCCGCCAGCAGAGCCCGGGACAGCTATCGGCCCCAGCATTTT. Translation: CAASRARDSYRPQHF.

The rearrangement links TRBV29-1 to TRBJ2-1; D is possibly TRBD1 (6 bases). V was clipped by 7 bases and J by 8 bases, with 18 bases between them. This CDR3 is 13 amino acids long. From germline, CDR1 is SQVTM and CDR2 ANQGSEA. Here the CDR3 reads CSDIQGSSDEQFF. CDR3 nucleotide sequence: TGCAGCGATATTCAGGGGAGTAGCGATGAGCAGTTCTTC.

V gene TRBV9 combines with J gene TRBJ1-1; 7 positions agree with TRBD1. The germline V gene has CDR1 SGDLS and CDR2 YYNGEE. The CDR3 extends over 14 amino acids. The J segment lost 4 bases and the V segment lost 3 bases, leaving 6 bases of the junction unmatched. CDR3 loop: CASSASRQGTEAFF. The CDR3 DNA is TGTGCCAGCAGCGCCTCCCGACAGGGCACTGAAGCTTTCTTT.

This clonotype was recorded only once. The rearrangement joins TRBV7-9 to TRBJ2-1, with 11 bases lining up with TRBD1. J lost 9 bases, V lost 7 bases, and 17 bases had no gene match. Germline V gene lookup returns CDR1 SEHNR and CDR2 FQNEAQ (reference sequence). The CDR3 loop spans 17 amino acids. The CDR3 is CASTLPTGTGGRFEQFF. CDR3 in DNA: TGTGCCAGCACCCTACCTACCGGGACAGGGGGTAGGTTTGAGCAGTTCTTC.

The chain recombines TRBV7-2 with TRBJ2-1; possibly TRBD1 for D (6 bases). With 4 bases removed from V and 5 bases from J, the gap between germline ends came to 24 bases. Germline CDR1 is SGHTA and CDR2 is FQGNSA. The CDR3 has 18 residues. CDR3 loop: CASSSDRFWTTDNNEQFF. In DNA form, the CDR3 reads TGTGCCAGCAGCTCCGACAGGTTTTGGACGACAGATAACAATGAGCAGTTCTTC.

This clonotype was seen just once. This chain joins TRBV15 and TRBJ1-2; D unresolved. V lost 0 bases, J lost 10 bases, and 9 bases lay in between. CDR1 is LNHNV and CDR2 is YYDKDF in the germline V gene (reference sequence). There are 12 residues in the CDR3. The CDR3 loop is CATSRDSVAYTF. The CDR3, as DNA: TGTGCCACCAGCAGAGATAGTGTAGCCTACACCTTC.